These 22 T cell receptor beta chains came from one sample sequenced in a study of cytomegalovirus exposure and HLA in healthy donors. The study ran its PCR with 60 Vbeta and 13 Jbeta primers. Sequenced by immunoSEQ multiplex PCR; TCRdb stores in-frame clones only, minus some. The table records approximately 83,000 clones, more than 75% of them present only once. What was sequenced was PBMCs. These receptors all come from a man in his late teens or twenties in good health and CMV-seronegative.

This rearrangement joins TRBV4-2 to TRBJ2-7, with 13 bases aligning to TRBD2. The CDR3 totals 15 residues. With 0 bases clipped from V and 6 bases from J, the junction kept 2 bases outside the gene matches. Germline V gives CDR1 LGHNA, CDR2 YNFKEQ. The CDR3 here is CASSQELAGGREQYF. The CDR3 DNA is TGTGCCAGCAGCCAAGAACTAGCGGGGGGGCGCGAGCAGTACTTC.

This clone was counted once. The chain uses TRBV19 and TRBJ1-6; D not resolved. V was cut by 1 base and J by 10 bases, with 8 bases left in between. Germline lookup yields CDR1 LNHDA and CDR2 SQIVND (reference sequence). The CDR3 runs 13 residues. The CDR3 loop reads CASSIVRGSPLHF. DNA of the CDR3: TGTGCCAGTAGTATAGTTCGGGGATCACCCCTCCACTTT.

The chain is built from TRBV25-1 and TRBJ2-7; 10 positions match TRBD1. Losses at the gene ends were 0 bases for V and 2 bases for J; bases not matched to a gene: 10. Per germline, CDR1 MGHDK and CDR2 SYGVNS. CDR3 length: 18 residues. CDR3 DNA sequence: TGTGCCAGCAGTGAATATCGGGGGGGGACAGGGGAAGCCTACGAGCAGTACTTC. This translates into CASSEYRGGTGEAYEQYF.

This chain joins TRBV5-4 and TRBJ2-7, with 8 bases matching TRBD1. The CDR3 length is 14 residues. J was trimmed by 4 bases and V by 6 bases; bases with no gene match: 9. Per the germline V gene, CDR1 is SGHNT and CDR2 is YYREEE (reference sequence). The CDR3 here is CASMPDRARYEQYF. The DNA of the CDR3 is TGTGCCAGCATGCCGGACAGGGCCCGGTACGAGCAGTACTTC.

This sequence joins TRBV2 and TRBJ1-5, with D maybe TRBD1 (5 bases). The CDR3 is 15 amino acids. Germline values: CDR1 SNHLY, CDR2 FYNNEI. The germline V and J ends were trimmed by 3 bases and 9 bases, with 18 bases remaining between them. CDR3 region: CASSERRVSQGPQHF. The CDR3 DNA reads as TGTGCCAGCAGTGAGAGGAGGGTCTCCCAGGGGCCCCAGCATTTT.

This clone was seen just once. The chain recombines TRBV19 with TRBJ1-5; possible D gene TRBD1, 6 bases. Germline V gene lookup returns CDR1 LNHDA and CDR2 SQIVND (reference sequence). This CDR3 region has 16 residues. Trimming removed 7 bases from V and 0 bases from J, with 16 bases in between. DNA for the CDR3: TGTGCCAGTACCCCTCGACAGGAGATTAGCAATCAGCCCCAGCATTTT. Its translation: CASTPRQEISNQPQHF.

The V call is TRBV25-1, the J call TRBJ2-7; D perhaps matches TRBD1 (5 bases). The length of the CDR3 is 13 residues. CDR1 and CDR2 from the germline V gene are MGHDK and SYGVNS. Trimming left V 4 bases short and J 2 bases short, with 9 bases between. The DNA of the CDR3 is TGTGCCAGCAGTGCCGGACAAGCCTACGAGCAGTACTTC. Translated: CASSAGQAYEQYF.

This clone showed up just once. The rearrangement joins TRBV9 to TRBJ2-2, with D possibly being TRBD2 (6 bases). The V gene's germline CDR1 is SGDLS and CDR2 YYNGEE. V was shortened by 6 bases and J by 4 bases, with 13 bases between the two germline ends. This CDR3 region has 14 residues. The CDR3 coding sequence is TGTGCCAGCACCCGAGGGGAGGTCACCGGGGAGCTGTTTTTT. Translation: CASTRGEVTGELFF.

About this clone: A junction end diverges from the germline sequence, so it may reflect a read error. This sequence joins TRBV7-9 and TRBJ1-5; possibly TRBD1 for D (6 bases). The CDR3 extends over 13 amino acids. Per germline, CDR1 SEHNR and CDR2 FQNEAQ (reference sequence). CDR3 residues: CVSSSTGNQPQHF. The CDR3 DNA reads TGTGTCAGCAGCTCCACAGGGAATCAGCCCCAGCATTTT.

The chain uses TRBV18 and TRBJ2-7, with D possibly being TRBD1 (6 bases). CDR3 length equals 13 residues. The V and J ends lost 3 bases and 3 bases respectively, with 9 bases between them. Germline V lookup: CDR1 KGHSH, CDR2 LQKENI. CDR3 sequence (DNA): TGTGCCAGCTCACCCCGGACAGACTACGAGCAGTACTTC. It is translated as CASSPRTDYEQYF.

This clone was counted between two and nine times. The rearrangement joins TRBV7-2 to TRBJ2-7; possibly TRBD2 for D (6 bases). Germline V lookup: CDR1 SGHTA, CDR2 FQGNSA. The V end was cut by 6 bases, the J end by 1 base, with 13 bases between. The CDR3 consists of 14 residues. DNA of the CDR3: TGTGCCAGCAGTTTTCGGGACTTTTCCTACGAGCAGTACTTC. It encodes CASSFRDFSYEQYF.

This clone showed up just once. This chain connects TRBV18 to TRBJ1-1; D is uncertain. Trimming stripped 1 base from V and 1 base from J, with 13 bases between. This CDR3 is built from 16 residues. Germline V lookup: CDR1 KGHSH, CDR2 LQKENI. This chain's CDR3 is CASSPLSSLTNTEAFF. Written as DNA, the CDR3 is TGTGCCAGCTCACCACTATCGTCCCTAACGAACACTGAAGCTTTCTTT.

The J gene is TRBJ1-1, the V gene TRBV19; D gene ambiguous. The CDR3 length is 13 residues. Trimming shortened V by 3 bases and J by 5 bases, and 10 bases separated the two germline ends. The germline V gene encodes CDR1 LNHDA and CDR2 SQIVND (reference sequence). The DNA of the CDR3 is TGTGCCAGTAGTATGGGCGGGCAGACTGAAGCTTTCTTT. It codes for CASSMGGQTEAFF.

On this clone: Other nucleotide sequences from this sample produce the same CDR3. The chain recombines TRBV18 with TRBJ1-2, with 9 bases fitting TRBD1. The CDR3 runs 13 residues. Trimming cost V 1 base and J 6 bases; bases outside gene matches: 0. The germline V gene has CDR1 KGHSH and CDR2 LQKENI. Here the CDR3 reads CASSPRDRDGYTF. The CDR3, as DNA: TGTGCCAGCTCACCACGGGACAGGGATGGCTACACCTTC.

CDR3 bases: TGTGCCAGCAGTCGAGGGGGACTAGCCTACGAGCAGTACTTC. Translating it yields CASSRGGLAYEQYF. The J gene is TRBJ2-7, the V gene TRBV28, with 8 bases that match TRBD2. Trimming cost V 5 bases and J 2 bases; bases outside gene matches: 5. Germline CDR1 and CDR2: MDHEN and SYDVKM. This CDR3 contains 14 residues.

A remark on this clone: An end of the junction does not agree with germline; a read error may underlie this. V usage is TRBV2 and J usage is TRBJ2-3; 9 nucleotides agree with TRBD2. This CDR3 has 16 amino acids. The V gene's germline CDR1 is SNHLY and CDR2 FYNNEI. CDR3 bases: TGTACCAGCAGTGAACGAGCGGGGGGCCGCACAGATACGCAGTATTTT. Translating it yields CTSSERAGGRTDTQYF. The full variable domain, in which reference TRBV2 and TRBJ2-3 provide the parts outside the CDR3, is EPEVTQTPSHQVTQMGQEVILRCVPISNHLYFYWYRQILGQKVEFLVSFYNNEISEKSEIFDDQFSVERPDGSNFTLKIRSTKLEDSAMYFCTSSERAGGRTDTQYFGPGTRLTVL.

This chain uses TRBV6-5 with TRBJ1-2; D gene ambiguous. The CDR3 is made up of 14 amino acids. Trimming stripped 5 bases from V and 5 bases from J, with 15 bases between. CDR1 and CDR2 (germline): MNHEY, SVGAGI. The CDR3 sequence: CASSELAGSYGYTF. Written as DNA, the CDR3 is TGTGCCAGCAGTGAGTTAGCGGGGTCATATGGCTACACCTTC.

The chain employs TRBV11-2 and TRBJ1-3; a weak D match, TRBD1 (5 bases). Germline-derived CDR1 and CDR2 are SGHAT and FQNNGV. Trimming shortened V by 2 bases and J by 6 bases, and 17 bases separated the two germline ends. The CDR3 consists of 16 residues. The CDR3 sequence: CASSLTPGITENTIYF. CDR3 bases: TGTGCCAGCAGCTTAACCCCAGGGATAACTGAAAACACCATATATTTT.

This clone was counted only a few times. The V and J genes are TRBV19 and TRBJ2-7, with a weak D call TRBD1 (6 bases). From germline, CDR1 is LNHDA and CDR2 SQIVND (reference sequence). This CDR3 contains 15 residues. Between the trimmed V and J ends, which lost 6 bases and 0 bases, there was a span of 15 bases. DNA for the CDR3: TGTGCCAGTAGCGTCGGGACATACAGCTCCTACGAGCAGTACTTC. Translated, it gives CASSVGTYSSYEQYF.

This clone qualifies as medium-sized. J is TRBJ2-7 and V is TRBV30; 13 bases match TRBD2. Germline loops: CDR1 GTSNPN, CDR2 SVGIG (reference sequence). The CDR3 spans 16 residues. V lost 4 bases to trimming and J lost 0 bases; unmatched junction nucleotides: 6. The CDR3 protein is CAWTGLAGASSYEQYF. CDR3 sequence (DNA): TGTGCCTGGACCGGACTAGCGGGGGCAAGCTCCTACGAGCAGTACTTC. Full variable domain (rest looked up from reference TRBV30 and TRBJ2-7): SQTIHQWPATLVQPVGSPLSLECTVEGTSNPNLYWYRQAAGRGLQLLFYSVGIGQISSEVPQNLSASRPQDRQFILSSKKLLLSDSGFYLCAWTGLAGASSYEQYFGPGTRLTVT.

The chain carries TRBV2 and TRBJ1-5, with D perhaps matching TRBD1 (6 bases). The germline gives CDR1 SNHLY, CDR2 FYNNEI. V shed 1 base and J shed 7 bases, with 11 bases lying between them. The CDR3 runs to 14 residues. The CDR3 DNA follows: TGTGCCAGCAGTGAAGTATCAGGGGACCAGCCCCAGCATTTT. Translating gives CASSEVSGDQPQHF.

This chain connects TRBV4-2 to TRBJ2-5; 9 nucleotides align to TRBD1. CDR3 length: 14 residues. V was clipped by 3 bases and J by 5 bases; unmatched bases: 4. Looked up from germline, CDR1 is LGHNA and CDR2 is YNFKEQ. The DNA of the CDR3 is TGTGCCAGCAGCCAGGGACAGGGCGCCGAGACCCAGTACTTC. Translating it yields CASSQGQGAETQYF.